A selection of T cell receptor beta chains follows, all from one sample in a study of human T cells and chemical hapten exposure. From the RACE reads, TCRdb called clonotypes with MiXCR, one entry per CDR3 protein. The repertoire includes roughly 89,000 distinct CDR3 sequences, approximately 11% of them detected once, and around 1.1% sits in the top ten. Sample: whole blood, taken in connection with sensitization to the hapten diphenylcyclopropenone (DPC). The receptors come from a woman aged 30 to 39 with alopecia areata. Some clones in this sample may be carry-over from other donors' samples. The CDR3 runs from the conserved cysteine through the conserved F or W. Fields, in order: CDR3 protein, CDR3 DNA, CDR3 length, D gene, J gene, V gene, clone size. The D gene is left open where the match is weak. The listing skips clone size in some rows; elsewhere it reads once, few, many or a size class.

CDR3aa: CASSHPPGLAGVKTGELFF; CDR3nt: TGTGCCAGCAGCCACCCGCCGGGACTAGCGGGAGTAAAGACCGGGGAGCTGTTTTTT; len: 19; d_gene: TRBD2; j_gene: TRBJ2-2; v_gene: TRBV3-1; abundance: many
CDR3aa: CASSAAGGLDGELFF; CDR3nt: TGTGCCAGCAGTGCAGCGGGAGGCCTGGACGGGGAGCTGTTTTTT; len: 15; d_gene: TRBD2; j_gene: TRBJ2-2; v_gene: TRBV28; abundance: .
CDR3aa: CASSRERLGNTIYF; CDR3nt: TGTGCCAGCTCCCGGGAAAGGCTCGGAAACACCATATATTTT; len: 14; d_gene: .; j_gene: TRBJ1-3; v_gene: TRBV2; abundance: many
CDR3aa: CASGRGGSFNEQFF; CDR3nt: TGTGCCAGCGGACGGGGCGGGAGTTTCAATGAGCAGTTCTTC; len: 14; d_gene: TRBD2; j_gene: TRBJ2-1; v_gene: TRBV6-2/TRBV6-3; abundance: many
CDR3aa: CASRPLGEPQHF; CDR3nt: TGTGCCAGCAGACCCCTTGGAGAGCCCCAGCATTTT; len: 12; d_gene: .; j_gene: TRBJ1-5; v_gene: TRBV28; abundance: .
CDR3aa: CASSLASQGRVYGYTF; CDR3nt: TGTGCCAGCAGCTTAGCAAGCCAGGGGAGAGTGTATGGCTACACCTTC; len: 16; d_gene: .; j_gene: TRBJ1-2; v_gene: TRBV7-2; abundance: many
CDR3aa: CSAPGTGVIQQYF; CDR3nt: TGCAGCGCCCCCGGGACAGGGGTAATTCAGCAGTACTTC; len: 13; d_gene: TRBD1; j_gene: TRBJ2-7; v_gene: TRBV20-1; abundance: many
CDR3aa: CASSPMGINYYGYTF; CDR3nt: TGTGCCAGCAGCCCAATGGGCATTAACTATTATGGCTACACCTTC; len: 15; d_gene: .; j_gene: TRBJ1-2; v_gene: TRBV7-9; abundance: many
CDR3aa: CASSYFSVEDTGELFF; CDR3nt: TGTGCCAGCAGTTACTTTAGCGTGGAGGACACCGGGGAGCTGTTTTTT; len: 16; d_gene: .; j_gene: TRBJ2-2; v_gene: TRBV6-2/TRBV6-3; abundance: .
CDR3aa: CSARGPGELFF; CDR3nt: TGCAGTGCTAGAGGACCCGGGGAGCTGTTTTTT; len: 11; d_gene: .; j_gene: TRBJ2-2; v_gene: TRBV20-1; abundance: .
CDR3aa: CASSQQENYGYTF; CDR3nt: TGTGCCAGCTCACAACAAGAGAACTATGGCTACACCTTC; len: 13; d_gene: .; j_gene: TRBJ1-2; v_gene: TRBV18; abundance: many
CDR3aa: CAWSPSVYEQFF; CDR3nt: TGTGCCTGGAGTCCTAGTGTTTACGAGCAGTTCTTC; len: 12; d_gene: .; j_gene: TRBJ2-1; v_gene: TRBV30; abundance: .
CDR3aa: CAIPGGTGSSDQPQHF; CDR3nt: TGTGCCATCCCTGGGGGGACAGGGTCTTCCGATCAGCCCCAGCATTTT; len: 16; d_gene: TRBD1; j_gene: TRBJ1-5; v_gene: TRBV2; abundance: few
CDR3aa: CASSLFRGMRTEAFF; CDR3nt: TGTGCCAGCAGTCTATTCAGGGGTATGCGCACTGAAGCTTTCTTT; len: 15; d_gene: .; j_gene: TRBJ1-1; v_gene: TRBV6-5; abundance: .
CDR3aa: CASSSRTANTGELFF; CDR3nt: TGTGCCAGCAGCTCCCGGACAGCCAACACCGGGGAGCTGTTTTTT; len: 15; d_gene: .; j_gene: TRBJ2-2; v_gene: TRBV11-3; abundance: many
CDR3aa: CSVEGARTNEQFF; CDR3nt: TGCAGCGTTGAAGGGGCGAGAACGAATGAGCAGTTCTTC; len: 13; d_gene: .; j_gene: TRBJ2-1; v_gene: TRBV29-1; abundance: .
CDR3aa: CASSSLAGDQFF; CDR3nt: TGTGCCAGCAGCTCACTAGCGGGCGATCAGTTCTTC; len: 12; d_gene: TRBD2; j_gene: TRBJ2-1; v_gene: TRBV7-6; abundance: many